The next 19 T cell receptor beta chains were all read from a single sample in a study of OX40 agonist ivuxolimab in advanced cancers. Measured with immunoSEQ multiplex PCR; TCRdb has only the in-frame clones, and not every one. The repertoire includes approximately 46,000 clones, roughly four fifths of them detected once, and roughly 3% sits in the top ten. The starting material was CD4+ or CD8+ T cells sorted from blood, obtained in a trial of the OX40 agonist ivuxolimab. These receptors were obtained from an adult with an advanced solid tumor such as melanoma, head and neck, liver or kidney cancer.

The chain joins TRBV28 to TRBJ2-5, with D tentatively TRBD1 or TRBD2 (5 bases each). This CDR3 is built from 15 residues. Germline values: CDR1 MDHEN, CDR2 SYDVKM. V was shortened by 5 bases and J by 5 bases, with 18 bases between the two germline ends. CDR3 residues: CASSPRGQGVETQYF. CDR3 DNA sequence: TGTGCCAGCAGTCCCCGAGGGCAGGGCGTGGAGACCCAGTACTTC. Variable domain in full (rest from reference TRBV28 and TRBJ2-5): DVKVTQSSRYLVKRTGEKVFLECVQDMDHENMFWYRQDPGLGLRLIYFSYDVKMKEKGDIPEGYSVSREKKERFSLILESASTNQTSMYLCASSPRGQGVETQYFGPGTRLLVL.

The rearrangement uses TRBV7-9 and TRBJ1-5; weak D call: TRBD1 (6 bases). V lost 3 bases to trimming and J lost 7 bases, with 7 bases between them. The CDR3 covers 12 residues. Germline V gene sequence: CDR1 SEHNR, CDR2 FQNEAQ (reference sequence). CDR3 sequence (DNA): TGTGCCAGCAGCTTTACAGGGCAGCCCCAGCATTTT. Translated: CASSFTGQPQHF.

V is TRBV6-5 and J is TRBJ2-7; maybe TRBD2 (6 bases). V lost 4 bases and J 7 bases, leaving 14 bases between the germline ends. The CDR3 length is 13 residues. Germline V gene data show CDR1 as MNHEY and CDR2 as SVGAGI. CDR3 in amino acids: CASSFTLGLEQYF. The CDR3 DNA reads as TGTGCCAGCAGTTTCACCCTGGGACTTGAGCAGTACTTC.

This clone was recorded only once. The chain is built from TRBV5-1 and TRBJ1-2, with D perhaps TRBD1 (6 bases). The germline V gene has CDR1 SGHRS and CDR2 YFSETQ. Trimming took off 0 bases at V and 6 bases at J, with 6 bases between the two ends. This CDR3 has 12 residues. In DNA form, the CDR3 reads TGCGCCAGCAGCTTGGCAGGGGATGGCTACACCTTC. This codes for CASSLAGDGYTF.

The V call is TRBV19, the J call TRBJ1-5; 7 nucleotides match TRBD1. This CDR3 is 15 amino acids long. V was clipped by 6 bases and J by 2 bases; unmatched bases: 7. The germline gives CDR1 LNHDA, CDR2 SQIVND (reference sequence). This CDR3 is CASRRQGSGNQPQHF. For the CDR3, the DNA is TGTGCCAGTAGGCGACAGGGTAGCGGCAATCAGCCCCAGCATTTT.

The chain carries TRBV7-2 and TRBJ1-1; no definite D call. Germline V gene data show CDR1 as SGHTA and CDR2 as FQGNSA. The CDR3 sequence is 14 residues long. The V and J ends lost 0 bases and 2 bases respectively, with 7 bases between them. The CDR3 nucleotides read TGTGCCAGCAGCTTAGCCGGGGTTAACACTGAAGCTTTCTTT. As protein: CASSLAGVNTEAFF.

The gene calls are TRBV5-1 and TRBJ2-1; 7 bases line up with TRBD1. There are 15 residues in the CDR3. CDR1 and CDR2 from the germline V gene are SGHRS and YFSETQ. V was pared by 5 bases and J by 9 bases, with 14 bases of the junction left unmatched. CDR3 in amino acids: CASRPKTGPGAEQFF. The CDR3 bases are TGCGCCAGCAGACCTAAGACAGGGCCGGGCGCTGAGCAGTTCTTC.

This chain joins TRBV7-8 and TRBJ2-1; 7 bases line up with TRBD1. The CDR3 has 17 amino acids. J was trimmed by 1 base and V by 1 base; bases with no gene match: 7. Germline loops: CDR1 SGHVS, CDR2 FQNEAQ. The DNA of the CDR3 is TGTGCCAGCAGCTTAGGACAGGGACCCCTATCCTACAATGAGCAGTTCTTC. Residues: CASSLGQGPLSYNEQFF.

The CDR3 DNA follows: TGTGCCTGGAGTTTGGGCTCCTACGAGCAGTACTTC. Its protein is CAWSLGSYEQYF. The chain links TRBV30 to TRBJ2-7; D remains unclear. The V and J ends lost 2 bases and 0 bases respectively, with 5 bases between them. The CDR3 runs 12 residues. Per germline, CDR1 GTSNPN and CDR2 SVGIG (reference sequence). Together with reference TRBV30 and TRBJ2-7, the CDR3 gives the full variable domain: SQTIHQWPATLVQPVGSPLSLECTVEGTSNPNLYWYRQAAGRGLQLLFYSVGIGQISSEVPQNLSASRPQDRQFILSSKKLLLSDSGFYLCAWSLGSYEQYFGPGTRLTVT.

The chain links TRBV28 to TRBJ2-5, with TRBD2 identical over 14 bases. V lost 6 bases to trimming and J lost 5 bases; unmatched junction nucleotides: 2. This CDR3 contains 14 residues. Germline V gives CDR1 MDHEN, CDR2 SYDVKM. The CDR3 region is CASRGTSGSETQYF. CDR3 in DNA: TGTGCCAGCAGGGGGACTAGCGGGAGCGAGACCCAGTACTTC.

The rearrangement joins TRBV6-5 to TRBJ2-7, with TRBD2 matching 8 bases. CDR1 MNHEY and CDR2 SVGAGI come from the germline V gene. This CDR3 is built from 15 residues. The trim removed 7 bases at V and 2 bases at J, leaving 10 bases unmatched. In nucleotides, the CDR3 is TGTGCCAGCAACCCGAGCGGGAGTGAGGCCTACGAGCAGTACTTC. Protein product: CASNPSGSEAYEQYF.

The chain is built from TRBV5-1 and TRBJ2-1; the match to TRBD2 covers 8 bases. The ends lost 0 bases at V and 2 bases at J; junction bases unmatched: 7. Per germline, CDR1 SGHRS and CDR2 YFSETQ. CDR3 length: 17 amino acids. CDR3 in amino acids: CASSLVRAGGTYNEQFF. In DNA form, the CDR3 reads TGCGCCAGCAGCTTGGTACGGGCGGGAGGCACCTACAATGAGCAGTTCTTC.

This chain joins TRBV27 and TRBJ2-7; TRBD2 matches at 8 bases. The CDR3 has 14 residues. V was clipped by 4 bases and J by 2 bases; unmatched bases: 4. Germline lookup yields CDR1 MNHEY and CDR2 SMNVEV (reference sequence). In nucleotides, the CDR3 is TGTGCCAGCAGTTGGTTAGCGGGACCCTACGAGCAGTACTTC. Protein sequence: CASSWLAGPYEQYF.

The chain has TRBV5-1 and TRBJ2-7; 12 positions match TRBD1. Germline CDR1 reads SGHRS; CDR2 reads YFSETQ. The ends lost 3 bases at V and 4 bases at J; junction bases unmatched: 8. The CDR3 sequence is 16 residues long. Written as DNA, the CDR3 is TGCGCCAGCAGCTCCCGCCGGGACAGGGGGCTTTACGAGCAGTACTTC. Translated, it gives CASSSRRDRGLYEQYF.

This chain links TRBV5-1 with TRBJ2-3; tentatively, D is TRBD2 (5 bases). Germline lookup yields CDR1 SGHRS and CDR2 YFSETQ. The CDR3 covers 14 residues. Trimming removed 0 bases at V and 2 bases at J, with 7 bases between. The chain's CDR3 is CASSLAGYTDTQYF. In nucleotides, the CDR3 is TGCGCCAGCAGCTTGGCGGGGTACACAGATACGCAGTATTTT.

The V call is TRBV6-5, the J call TRBJ2-5; TRBD2 is a possible D gene (5 bases). Germline CDR1 and CDR2: MNHEY and SVGAGI. This CDR3 comprises 13 residues. The V end lost 4 bases, the J end lost 5 bases, and 11 bases lay between the germline ends. CDR3 DNA: TGTGCCAGCAGTTCGCGAACGGGGGAGACCCAGTACTTC. Translation gives CASSSRTGETQYF.

The chain has TRBV5-4 and TRBJ2-7; D is unresolved. CDR1 and CDR2 from the germline V gene are SGHNT and YYREEE (reference sequence). V lost 3 bases to trimming and J lost 1 base, with 8 bases between them. The CDR3 has 13 amino acids. DNA of the CDR3: TGTGCCAGCAGCTCAGACGGGTCCTACGAGCAGTACTTC. This encodes CASSSDGSYEQYF.

The chain employs TRBV19 and TRBJ2-1; 13 bases are shared with TRBD2. This CDR3 has 15 amino acids. The germline V gene has CDR1 LNHDA and CDR2 SQIVND (reference sequence). After removal of 7 bases from V and 7 bases from J, the junction contained 7 bases not matched to a gene. The CDR3 spells CASTKTLAGGNEQFF. Here the CDR3 DNA reads TGTGCCAGTACCAAAACACTAGCGGGAGGGAATGAGCAGTTCTTC.

This clone appeared once. The V gene is TRBV28, the J gene TRBJ1-2; no clear D gene. The CDR3 length is 13 residues. Trimming shortened V by 2 bases and J by 6 bases, and 10 bases separated the two germline ends. The germline gives CDR1 MDHEN, CDR2 SYDVKM. The chain's CDR3 is CASSLRPYNGYTF. The CDR3 DNA sequence: TGTGCCAGCAGTTTACGGCCATACAATGGCTACACCTTC.